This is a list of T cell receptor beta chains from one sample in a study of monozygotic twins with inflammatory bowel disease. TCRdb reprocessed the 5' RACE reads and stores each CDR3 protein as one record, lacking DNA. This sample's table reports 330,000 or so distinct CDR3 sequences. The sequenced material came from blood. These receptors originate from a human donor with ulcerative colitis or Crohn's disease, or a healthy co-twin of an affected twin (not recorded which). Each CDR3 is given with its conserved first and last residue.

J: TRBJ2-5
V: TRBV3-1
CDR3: CASTHGGETQYF

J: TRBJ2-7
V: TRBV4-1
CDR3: CASSQVETGGYEQYF

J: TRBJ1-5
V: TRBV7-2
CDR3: CASSRATAINQPQHF

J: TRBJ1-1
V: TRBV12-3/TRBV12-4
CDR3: CASLYALDRPGGNTEAFF

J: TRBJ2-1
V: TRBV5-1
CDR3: CASSLSGDFNEQFF

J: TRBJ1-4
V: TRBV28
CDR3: CASSTGGRGKLFF

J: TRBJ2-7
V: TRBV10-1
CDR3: CASSDGTGGLNYEQYF

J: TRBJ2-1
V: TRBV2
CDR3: CASVPGLAIHEQFF

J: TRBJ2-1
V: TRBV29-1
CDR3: CSVLGQGIYNEQFF

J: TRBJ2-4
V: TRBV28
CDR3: CASREDRAIQYF

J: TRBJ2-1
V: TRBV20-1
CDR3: CSARDLVKSYNEQFF

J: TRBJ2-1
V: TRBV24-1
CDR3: CATSDPSFDRGNEQFF

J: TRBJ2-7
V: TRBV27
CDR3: CASGLTRDFEQYF

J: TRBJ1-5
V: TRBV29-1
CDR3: CSVGGIGQPQHF

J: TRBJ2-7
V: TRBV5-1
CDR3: CASSSGGAGGTGQYF

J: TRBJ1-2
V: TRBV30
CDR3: CAWSVEPYYGYTF

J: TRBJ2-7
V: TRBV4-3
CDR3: CASSQEMDRPLAHEQYF

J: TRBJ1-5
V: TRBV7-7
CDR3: CASSSGQNQPQHF

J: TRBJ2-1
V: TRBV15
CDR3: CATSRSTLLSGSEDEQFF

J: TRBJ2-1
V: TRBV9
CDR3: CASTKELAVNEQFF

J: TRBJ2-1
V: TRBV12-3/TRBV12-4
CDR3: CASSLTLWGAGVDEQFF

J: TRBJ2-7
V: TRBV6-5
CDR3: CASSYSNRVPYGEQYF

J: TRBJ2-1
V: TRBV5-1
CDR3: CASSRPDSPYNEQFF

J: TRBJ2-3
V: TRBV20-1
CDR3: CSASDSGGTDTQYF

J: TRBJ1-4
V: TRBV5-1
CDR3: CGSTRGFNEKLFF

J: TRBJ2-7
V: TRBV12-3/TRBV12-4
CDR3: CASRSGGIYEQYF

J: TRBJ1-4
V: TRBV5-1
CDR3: CASSLGGQGDEKLFF

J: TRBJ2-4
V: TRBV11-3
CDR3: CASSRQGENIQYF

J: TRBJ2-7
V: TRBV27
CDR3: CASSLGGGASYEQYF

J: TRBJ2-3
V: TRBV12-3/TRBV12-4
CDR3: CASSRPYRGSTDTQYF

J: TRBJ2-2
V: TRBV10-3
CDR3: CAISAGHTNTGELFF

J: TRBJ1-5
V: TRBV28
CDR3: CASSTQTGFNQPQHF

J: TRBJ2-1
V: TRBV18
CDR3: CASSPTDTEQFF

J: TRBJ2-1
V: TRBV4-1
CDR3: CASSGTEGHNEQFF

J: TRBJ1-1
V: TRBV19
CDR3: CASSTGAAVGTEAFF

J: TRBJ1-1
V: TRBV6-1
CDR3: CASSRAGTGGGYTEAFF

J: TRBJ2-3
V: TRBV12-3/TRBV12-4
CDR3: CASSPQGRGTQYF

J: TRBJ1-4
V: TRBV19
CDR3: CASNRDRNEKLFF

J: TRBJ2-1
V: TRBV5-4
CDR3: CASSLGVLAGSYNEQFF

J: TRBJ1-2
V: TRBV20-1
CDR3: CSARENGVTNYGYTF

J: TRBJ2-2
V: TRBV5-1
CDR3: CASSGQGQGPYGELFF

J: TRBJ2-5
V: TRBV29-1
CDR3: CSVEGQGAVETQYF

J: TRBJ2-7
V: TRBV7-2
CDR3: CASSPEGGRNYEQYF

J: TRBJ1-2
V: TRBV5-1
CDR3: CASSLRSNYGYTF

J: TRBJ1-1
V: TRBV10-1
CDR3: CASSRLRNTEAFF

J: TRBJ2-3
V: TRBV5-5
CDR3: CASSRSATNPDTQYF

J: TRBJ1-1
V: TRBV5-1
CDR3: CASRDRQNTEAFF

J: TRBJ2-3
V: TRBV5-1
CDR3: CASSAGLVFDTQYF

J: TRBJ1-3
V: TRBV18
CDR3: CASSIGDSGNTIYF

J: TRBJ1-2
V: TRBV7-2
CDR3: CASSLDRVANYGYTF

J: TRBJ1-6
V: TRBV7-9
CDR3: CASSSDRRNSPLHF

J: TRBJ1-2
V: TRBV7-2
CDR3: CASSLQQGNGYTF

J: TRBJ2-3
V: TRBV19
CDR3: CASSIIGSTDTQYF

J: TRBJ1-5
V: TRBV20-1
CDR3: CSARSGTGSIPHF

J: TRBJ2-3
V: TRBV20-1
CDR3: CSAAQGGGHTDTQYF

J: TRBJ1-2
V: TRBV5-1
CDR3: CASREQGVYGYTF

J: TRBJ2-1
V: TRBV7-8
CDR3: CASSSAAGTSYNEQFF

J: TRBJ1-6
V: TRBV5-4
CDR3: CATLQGANSPLHF

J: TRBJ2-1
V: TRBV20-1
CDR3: CSATGLQGYNEQFF